The clone carrying this TCR beta chain was observed at least ten times. Its antigen is not identified. This record belongs to a study of T cells after yellow fever vaccination. General study points: The booster response re-showed most primary clones: 96% CD4, over 80% CD8. Contamination of FACS-sorted repertoires by abundant clonotypes from the bulk population could occur. A minor fraction of clonotypes spanned both CD4 and CD8 compartments.

Researchers made TCR cDNA using 5'RACE template switching, and this step added a universal primer site and UMIs. TCRdb fed the 5' RACE reads into MiXCR, producing one record per CDR3 protein. The sample has 120,000 or so distinct CDR3 sequences, about 7% seen once. The trim removed 4 bases at V and 0 bases at J, leaving 3 bases unmatched. The CDR3 loop spans 15 amino acids. The rearrangement joins TRBV12-3 or TRBV12-4 to TRBJ1-3, with 7 bases fitting TRBD1. The sample consisted of CD4+ T cells sorted from PBMCs, taken 35 to 50 days after the first yellow fever vaccination. The receptor was isolated from a man in his late teens or twenties who received the YFV17D yellow fever vaccine. The CDR3 here is CASSYGTVSGNTIYF. The CDR3 DNA reads TGTGCCAGCAGTTACGGGACAGTCTCTGGAAACACCATATATTTT.